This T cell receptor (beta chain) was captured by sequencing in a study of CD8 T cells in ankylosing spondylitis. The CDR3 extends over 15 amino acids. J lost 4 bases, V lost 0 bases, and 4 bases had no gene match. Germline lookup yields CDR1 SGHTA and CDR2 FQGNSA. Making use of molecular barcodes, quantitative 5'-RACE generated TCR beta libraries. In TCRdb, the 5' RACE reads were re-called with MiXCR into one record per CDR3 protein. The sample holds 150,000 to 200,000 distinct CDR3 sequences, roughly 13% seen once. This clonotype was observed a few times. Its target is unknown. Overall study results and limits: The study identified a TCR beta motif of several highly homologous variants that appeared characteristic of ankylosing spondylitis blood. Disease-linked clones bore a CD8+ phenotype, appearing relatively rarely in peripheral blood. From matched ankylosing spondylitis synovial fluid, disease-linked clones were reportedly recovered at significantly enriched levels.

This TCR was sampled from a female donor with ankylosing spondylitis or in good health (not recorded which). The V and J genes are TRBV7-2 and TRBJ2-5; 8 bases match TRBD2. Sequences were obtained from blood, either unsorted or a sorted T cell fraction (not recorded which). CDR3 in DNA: TGTGCCAGCAGCTTAGCGAGCGGGAGTGGAGAGACCCAGTACTTC. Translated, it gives CASSLASGSGETQYF.